The clone carrying this T cell receptor (beta chain) appeared a few times. Its target is not known. All patients relapsed after autologous stem cell transplantation, and brentuximab vedotin exposure varied. The repertoire was sequenced with immunoSEQ multiplex PCR; TCRdb's copy has only in-frame clones and lacks some. Among about 37,000 clones listed, approximately 82% were seen once. Trimming took 4 bases from V and 5 from J, leaving 11 bases between them. The CDR3 runs 12 residues. The V gene's germline CDR1 is SQVTM and CDR2 ANQGSEA. This sample was taken from a study of PD-1 blockade in classical Hodgkin lymphoma. Study outcomes and limitations: In CD4+ cells, TCR diversity went up significantly by C4D1, but in CD8+ cells it did not. Patients starting nivolumab less than 1 year after ASCT had lower diversity and were excluded from later analyses. Complete responders started with a diversity level that resembled newly diagnosed patients at baseline.

The rearrangement joins TRBV29-1 to TRBJ2-5, with D tentatively TRBD2 (6 bases). The input for sequencing was peripheral blood mononuclear cells (PBMCs), taken before the second cycle of nivolumab. The source is a human donor with classical Hodgkin lymphoma. The CDR3 reads CSVGGETETQYF. The CDR3 coding sequence is TGCAGCGTTGGGGGGGAAACGGAGACCCAGTACTTC.